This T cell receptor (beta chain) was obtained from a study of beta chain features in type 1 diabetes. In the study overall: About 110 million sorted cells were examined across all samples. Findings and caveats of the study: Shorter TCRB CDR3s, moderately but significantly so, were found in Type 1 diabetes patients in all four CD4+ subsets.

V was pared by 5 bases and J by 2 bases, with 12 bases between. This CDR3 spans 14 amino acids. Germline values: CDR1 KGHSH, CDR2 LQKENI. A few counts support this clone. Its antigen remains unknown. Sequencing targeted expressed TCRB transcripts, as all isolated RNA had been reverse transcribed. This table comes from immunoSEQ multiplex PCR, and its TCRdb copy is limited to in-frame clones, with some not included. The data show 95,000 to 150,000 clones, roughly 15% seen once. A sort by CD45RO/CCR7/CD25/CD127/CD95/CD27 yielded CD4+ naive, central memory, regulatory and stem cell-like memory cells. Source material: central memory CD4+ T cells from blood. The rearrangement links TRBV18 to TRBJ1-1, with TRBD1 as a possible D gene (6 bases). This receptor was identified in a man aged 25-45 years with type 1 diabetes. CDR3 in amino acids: CASSRGHQNTEAFF. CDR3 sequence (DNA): TGTGCCAGCTCAAGGGGACACCAAAACACTGAAGCTTTCTTT.